Listed here are 15 T cell receptor beta chains from one sample, sequenced in a study of response to subunit inactivated influenza vaccine. TCRdb redid the calling of the RT-PCR reads with MiXCR, one entry per CDR3 protein. The repertoire holds more than 550,000 distinct CDR3 sequences, with about 11% as singletons. This same sample was also taken into another study, of T cells expressing NK-cell markers. That paper states: Template switching by 5'RACE with UMIs generated the TCR beta cDNA.

The specimen comprised PBMCs from blood, sampled on the day of vaccination. The receptors shown here come from a man aged 45 to 65 who received an inactivated influenza vaccine.

This chain joins TRBV6-2 or TRBV6-3 and TRBJ2-1; 8 positions agree with TRBD2. Per germline, CDR1 MNHEY and CDR2 SVGEGT. Unmatched junction bases numbered 9, after V lost 2 bases and J lost 9 bases. There are 15 residues in the CDR3. DNA of the CDR3: TGTGCCAGCAGTTACGCGCGGGGGGACTCCTCTGAGCAGTTCTTC. This translates into CASSYARGDSSEQFF.

In this sample, this clonotype turned up a few times. This rearrangement joins TRBV9 to TRBJ2-1; TRBD2 aligns across 7 bases. The CDR3 is 16 amino acids. Trimming took 4 bases from V and 6 from J; bases not matched to a gene: 13. Looked up from germline, CDR1 is SGDLS and CDR2 is YYNGEE. CDR3 sequence (DNA): TGTGCCAGCAGCCTCAACTATGGCGGGAGTACCAATGAGCAGTTCTTC. Residues: CASSLNYGGSTNEQFF.

This clonotype was counted ten times or more. This sequence joins TRBV20-1 and TRBJ2-1; 7 nucleotides match TRBD1. V gave up 6 bases and J gave up 7 bases; unmatched junction bases: 12. The CDR3 runs to 14 residues. From germline, CDR1 is DFQATT and CDR2 SNEGSKA (reference sequence). The CDR3 is CSAPRQGRVNEQFF. As DNA, the CDR3 is TGCAGTGCCCCTAGACAGGGAAGGGTGAATGAGCAGTTCTTC.

In its sample, this clonotype was seen a few times. The V and J genes are TRBV11-2 and TRBJ2-3; perhaps TRBD2 as D (6 bases). The CDR3 spans 17 residues. The germline V gene has CDR1 SGHAT and CDR2 FQNNGV. V was clipped by 0 bases and J by 0 bases, with 13 bases between them. CDR3 loop: CASSLDGPGVSTDTQYF. CDR3 bases: TGTGCCAGCAGCTTAGATGGCCCGGGGGTTAGCACAGATACGCAGTATTTT.

The chain has TRBV10-3 and TRBJ2-4; D remains ambiguous. The germline V and J ends were trimmed by 8 bases and 2 bases, with 10 bases remaining between them. The CDR3 has 13 residues. Germline CDR1 reads ENHRY; CDR2 reads SYGVKD. The CDR3 spells CAIREETKNIQYF. The CDR3 DNA sequence: TGTGCCATCCGAGAGGAGACCAAAAACATTCAGTACTTC.

This chain connects TRBV7-2 to TRBJ2-1; possibly TRBD2 for D (6 bases). The ends were cut back, 0 bases at V and 7 bases at J, with 10 bases in the middle. Germline assignment: CDR1 SGHTA and CDR2 FQGNSA. The CDR3 extends over 14 amino acids. The CDR3 DNA is TGTGCCAGCAGCTTAGCTGTGGGAGGTAATGAGCAGTTCTTC. Translated, it gives CASSLAVGGNEQFF.

This chain joins TRBV11-3 and TRBJ2-1; TRBD2 aligns across 11 bases. Unmatched junction bases numbered 10, after V lost 8 bases and J lost 7 bases. Germline CDR1 reads SGHNT; CDR2 reads YENEEA. The CDR3 is 15 amino acids. The CDR3 loop reads CASSTSGSVWNEQFF. For the CDR3, the DNA is TGTGCCAGCTCCACTAGCGGGAGTGTCTGGAATGAGCAGTTCTTC.

This clonotype was seen ten or more times. This chain connects TRBV21-1 to TRBJ1-3; the D call of TRBD1 is as the table states it, not checked on the DNA. TRBV21-1 has pseudogene status. The CDR3 contains 15 residues. In DNA form, the CDR3 reads TGTGCCAGCGAGGGGGTGTTTACGGCTGGAAACACCATATATTTT. This encodes CASEGVFTAGNTIYF.

This clonotype was seen only a few times. J is TRBJ2-5 and V is TRBV29-1; 7 positions match TRBD1. Trimming took 5 bases from V and 4 from J; bases not matched to a gene: 13. CDR3 size: 15 residues. CDR1 is SQVTM and CDR2 is ANQGSEA in the germline V gene. The CDR3 DNA reads as TGCAGCGTTCACCTCGCTGACAGGGTTCGAGAGACCCAGTACTTC. Protein product: CSVHLADRVRETQYF.

The V gene is TRBV29-1, the J gene TRBJ2-2; D is possibly TRBD1 (5 bases). The CDR3 extends over 14 amino acids. V lost 7 bases to trimming and J lost 0 bases, with 12 bases between them. Germline lookup yields CDR1 SQVTM and CDR2 ANQGSEA. CDR3 sequence (DNA): TGCAGCGCCTCAGACAGAGCGAACACCGGGGAGCTGTTTTTT. Its protein product is CSASDRANTGELFF.

This clonotype was detected a few times. The J gene is TRBJ1-2, the V gene TRBV6-5; D gene uncertain. The length of the CDR3 is 15 residues. CDR1 is MNHEY and CDR2 is SVGAGI in the germline V gene. V lost 0 bases to trimming and J lost 4 bases, with 12 bases between them. The CDR3 DNA reads as TGTGCCAGCAGTTACTCCCTGAATGATCTCTATGGCTACACCTTC. It specifies CASSYSLNDLYGYTF.

This clonotype was seen a handful of times. The rearrangement joins TRBV20-1 to TRBJ1-6; D is undetermined. Trimming cost V 3 bases and J 14 bases, with 17 bases left between them. Germline V gene sequence: CDR1 DFQATT, CDR2 SNEGSKA (reference sequence). The CDR3 extends over 13 amino acids. Here the CDR3 DNA reads TGCAGTGCTAGCGGACGGGCGAGGAGGACCCTCCACTTT. Residues: CSASGRARRTLHF.

The V call is TRBV6-1, the J call TRBJ2-7; 9 bases match TRBD1. Germline V gives CDR1 MNHNS, CDR2 SASEGT. The length of the CDR3 is 14 residues. The junction had 8 bases not matched to a gene; V was cut back by 8 bases and J by 3 bases. The CDR3 is CASGQGGQGYEQYF. The CDR3 DNA reads TGTGCCAGCGGTCAAGGGGGACAGGGCTACGAGCAGTACTTC.

The chain uses TRBV24-1 and TRBJ2-3; no definite D call. This CDR3 contains 15 residues. From germline, CDR1 is KGHDR and CDR2 SFDVKD. V dropped 3 bases and J dropped 0 bases, with 9 bases sitting between them. Here the CDR3 DNA reads TGTGCCACCAGTGATAGGCGGCAGAGCACAGATACGCAGTATTTT. Translated, it gives CATSDRRQSTDTQYF.

The chain recombines TRBV5-1 with TRBJ2-7; D gene unclear. The V end was cut by 5 bases, the J end by 3 bases, with 12 bases between. CDR3 length equals 13 residues. The germline V gene has CDR1 SGHRS and CDR2 YFSETQ. CDR3 residues: CASRSSAVYEQYF. For the CDR3, the DNA is TGCGCCAGCAGATCATCGGCGGTCTACGAGCAGTACTTC.